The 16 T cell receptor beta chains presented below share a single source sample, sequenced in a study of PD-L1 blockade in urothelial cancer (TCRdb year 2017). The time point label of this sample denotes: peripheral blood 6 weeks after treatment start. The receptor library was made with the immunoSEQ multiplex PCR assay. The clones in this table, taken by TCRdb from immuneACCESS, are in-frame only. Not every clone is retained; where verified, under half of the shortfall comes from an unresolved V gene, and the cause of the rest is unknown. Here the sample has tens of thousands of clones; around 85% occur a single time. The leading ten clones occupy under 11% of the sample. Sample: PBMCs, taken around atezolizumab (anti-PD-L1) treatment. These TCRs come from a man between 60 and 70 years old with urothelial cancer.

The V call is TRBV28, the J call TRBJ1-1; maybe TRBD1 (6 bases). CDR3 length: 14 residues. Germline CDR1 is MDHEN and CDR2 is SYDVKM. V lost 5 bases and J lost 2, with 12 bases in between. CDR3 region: CASSHQGLNTEAFF. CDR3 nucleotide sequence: TGTGCCAGCAGTCACCAGGGGTTAAACACTGAAGCTTTCTTT.

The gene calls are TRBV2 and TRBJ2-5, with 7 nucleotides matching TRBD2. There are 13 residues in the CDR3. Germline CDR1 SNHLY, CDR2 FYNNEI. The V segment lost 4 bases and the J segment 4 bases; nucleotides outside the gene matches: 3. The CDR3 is CASSGTRGETQYF. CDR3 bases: TGTGCCAGCAGTGGGACTAGGGGAGAGACCCAGTACTTC.

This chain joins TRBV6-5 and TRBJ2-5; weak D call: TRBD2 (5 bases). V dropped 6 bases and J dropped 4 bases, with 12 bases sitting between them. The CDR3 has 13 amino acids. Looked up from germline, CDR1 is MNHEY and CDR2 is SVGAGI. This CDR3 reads CASRPHRGETQYF. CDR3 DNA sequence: TGTGCCAGCAGGCCCCACCGGGGAGAGACCCAGTACTTC.

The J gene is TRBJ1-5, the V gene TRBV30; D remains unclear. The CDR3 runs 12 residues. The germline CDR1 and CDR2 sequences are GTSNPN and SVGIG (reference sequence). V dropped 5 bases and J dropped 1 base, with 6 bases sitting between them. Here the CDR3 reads CAWGQSNQPQHF. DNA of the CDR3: TGTGCCTGGGGTCAGAGCAATCAGCCCCAGCATTTT.

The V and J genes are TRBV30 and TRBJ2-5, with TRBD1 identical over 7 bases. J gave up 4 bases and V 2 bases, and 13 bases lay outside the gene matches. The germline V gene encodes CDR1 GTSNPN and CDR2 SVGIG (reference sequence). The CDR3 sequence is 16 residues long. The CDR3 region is CAWSTTGTAERETQYF. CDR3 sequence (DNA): TGTGCCTGGAGTACTACCGGGACAGCTGAAAGAGAGACCCAGTACTTC.

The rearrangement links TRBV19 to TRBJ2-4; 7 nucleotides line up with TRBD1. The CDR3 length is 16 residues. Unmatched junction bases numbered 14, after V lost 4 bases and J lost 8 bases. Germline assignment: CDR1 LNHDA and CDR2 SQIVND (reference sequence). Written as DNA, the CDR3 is TGTGCCAGTAGTAGGTCCGACAGGGTGGGTTGGGACATTCAGTACTTC. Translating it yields CASSRSDRVGWDIQYF.

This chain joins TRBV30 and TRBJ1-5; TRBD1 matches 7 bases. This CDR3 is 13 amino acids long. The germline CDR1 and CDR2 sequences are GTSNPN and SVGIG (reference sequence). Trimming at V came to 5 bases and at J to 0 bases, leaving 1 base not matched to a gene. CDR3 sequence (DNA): TGTGCCTGGGGACAGGCTAGCAATCAGCCCCAGCATTTT. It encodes CAWGQASNQPQHF.

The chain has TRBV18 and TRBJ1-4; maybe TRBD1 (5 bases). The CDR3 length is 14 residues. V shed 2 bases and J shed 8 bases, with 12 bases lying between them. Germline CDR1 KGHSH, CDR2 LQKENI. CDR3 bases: TGTGCCAGCTCACCATATGGGGCGGAGGAAAAACTGTTTTTT. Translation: CASSPYGAEEKLFF.

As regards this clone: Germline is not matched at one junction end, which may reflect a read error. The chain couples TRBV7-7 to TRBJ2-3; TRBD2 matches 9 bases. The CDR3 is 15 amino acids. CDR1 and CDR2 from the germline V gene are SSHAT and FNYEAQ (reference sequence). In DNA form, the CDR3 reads TGTGCTAGCAGCCCCCAGAATAGCGGGGGAGATACGCAGTATTTT. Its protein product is CASSPQNSGGDTQYF.

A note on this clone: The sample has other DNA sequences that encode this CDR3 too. This CDR3 is CASSEAGDSPLHF. The CDR3 DNA sequence: TGCGCCAGCAGTGAGGCGGGAGACTCACCCCTCCACTTT. The V and J genes are TRBV10-1 and TRBJ1-6; D ambiguous. Germline V gene sequence: CDR1 WNHNN, CDR2 SYGVQD (reference sequence). The CDR3 is 13 amino acids. The ends were cut back, 2 bases at V and 10 bases at J, with 9 bases in the middle.

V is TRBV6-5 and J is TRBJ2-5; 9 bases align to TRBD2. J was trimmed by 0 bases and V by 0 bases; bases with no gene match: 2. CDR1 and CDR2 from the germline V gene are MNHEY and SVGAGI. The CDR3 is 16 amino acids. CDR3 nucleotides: TGTGCCAGCAGTTACTCACTAGCGGGTCACCAAGAGACCCAGTACTTC. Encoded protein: CASSYSLAGHQETQYF.

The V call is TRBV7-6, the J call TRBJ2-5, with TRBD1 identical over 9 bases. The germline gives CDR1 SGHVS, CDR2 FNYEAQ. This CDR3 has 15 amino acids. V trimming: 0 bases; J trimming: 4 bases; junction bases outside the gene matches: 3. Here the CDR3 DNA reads TGTGCCAGCAGCTTAGCGGGACAGGGTGGAGAGACCCAGTACTTC. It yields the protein CASSLAGQGGETQYF.

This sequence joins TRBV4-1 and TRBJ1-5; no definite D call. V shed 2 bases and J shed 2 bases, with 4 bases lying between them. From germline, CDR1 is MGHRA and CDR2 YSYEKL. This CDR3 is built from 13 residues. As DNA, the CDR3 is TGCGCCAGCAGCCAACAGGGCAATCAGCCCCAGCATTTT. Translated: CASSQQGNQPQHF.

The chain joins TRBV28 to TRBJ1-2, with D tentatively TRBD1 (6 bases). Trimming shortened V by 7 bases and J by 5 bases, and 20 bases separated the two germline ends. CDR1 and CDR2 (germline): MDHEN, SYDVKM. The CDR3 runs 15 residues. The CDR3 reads CASTTGGLSDYGYTF. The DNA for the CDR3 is TGTGCCAGCACCACGGGGGGCCTCTCAGATTATGGCTACACCTTC.

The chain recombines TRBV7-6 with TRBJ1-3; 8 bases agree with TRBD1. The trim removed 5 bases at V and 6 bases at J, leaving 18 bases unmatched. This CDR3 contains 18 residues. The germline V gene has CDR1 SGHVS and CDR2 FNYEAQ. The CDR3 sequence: CASSPRGTGGFGENTIYF. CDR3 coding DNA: TGTGCCAGCAGCCCCAGAGGGACAGGAGGCTTTGGAGAAAACACCATATATTTT.

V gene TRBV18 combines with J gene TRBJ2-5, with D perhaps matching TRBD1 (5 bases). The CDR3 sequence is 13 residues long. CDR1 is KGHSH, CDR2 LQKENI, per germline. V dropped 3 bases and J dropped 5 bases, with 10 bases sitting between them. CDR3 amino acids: CASSPRRAETQYF. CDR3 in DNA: TGTGCCAGCTCACCGCGCAGGGCGGAGACCCAGTACTTC.